This T cell receptor (beta chain) was identified during a study of T cell responses to AZD1222 COVID-19 vaccine. Study observations and caveats: The donor cohort was predominantly white British with a female majority, and clonal diversity may have been underestimated.

V was pared by 6 bases and J by 5 bases, with 6 bases of the junction left unmatched. Per the germline V gene, CDR1 is MDHEN and CDR2 is SYDVKM. The CDR3 has 13 residues. For this clone: No antigen is known for it.

Data came from immunoSEQ multiplex PCR; TCRdb stores just in-frame clones and leaves some out. In the table there are 90,000 to 150,000 clones, just over 90% of which are singletons. The gene calls are TRBV28 and TRBJ1-2; 7 bases fit TRBD1. The specimen was peripheral blood, collected on day 0 of AZD1222 vaccination. The sequence came from an adult in good health. In nucleotides, the CDR3 is TGTGCCAGCAGGTCCAGGGGGGGGTATGGCTACACCTTC. It yields the protein CASRSRGGYGYTF.